This T cell receptor beta chain emerged from a study of cytomegalovirus exposure and HLA in healthy donors. V was cut by 7 bases and J by 5 bases, with 15 bases left in between. The CDR3 has 13 residues. CDR1 and CDR2 (germline): GTSNPN, SVGIG (reference sequence). PCR involved 60 Vbeta and 13 Jbeta primers. Here immunoSEQ multiplex PCR was the method, and the copy in TCRdb shows in-frame clones only, minus some. The profile covers about 190,000 clones, with roughly 73% appearing a single time and around 2.2% taken by the ten largest. This chain connects TRBV30 to TRBJ1-5, with D possibly matching TRBD1 (5 bases). Sequencing was carried out using PBMCs. The clonotype originates from a woman aged 25 to 39 in good health and CMV-seropositive. The CDR3 bases are TGTGCCTTCACCGGGGGTGGCGATCAGCCCCAGCATTTT. Amino acids: CAFTGGGDQPQHF. Full variable domain (rest looked up from reference TRBV30 and TRBJ1-5): SQTIHQWPATLVQPVGSPLSLECTVEGTSNPNLYWYRQAAGRGLQLLFYSVGIGQISSEVPQNLSASRPQDRQFILSSKKLLLSDSGFYLCAFTGGGDQPQHFGDGTRLSIL.